Ten or more counts support the clone carrying this T cell receptor (beta chain). Both TCRalpha and TCRbeta chains were reverse transcribed with V-gene-specific primers. TCR amplification used 20 PCR cycles, a constant-region primer and a V-primer adapter. TCRdb reprocessed the reads with MiXCR, giving one entry per CDR3 protein. This sample has 70,000 to 90,000 distinct CDR3 sequences; 15% to 20% occur once, and the top ten carry 2.5% to 3%. The data belong to a study of low-dose radiotherapy and immunotherapy resistance in tumors. The CDR3 runs to 16 residues. Germline V lookup: CDR1 MNHEY, CDR2 SVGAGI. Trimming took off 0 bases at V and 6 bases at J, with 14 bases between the two ends. Time point defined: before trial treatment. It was nivolumab, ipilimumab, aspirin, low-dose cyclophosphamide and low-dose radiotherapy that donors received.

The chain recombines TRBV6-5 with TRBJ2-2; D remains ambiguous. The sequence derives from a male donor with prostate cancer. The specimen comprised PBMCs, sampled before treatment. CDR3 loop: CASSYSSLPDPGELFF. The CDR3 coding sequence is TGTGCCAGCAGTTACTCGAGTCTACCAGACCCCGGGGAGCTGTTTTTT.